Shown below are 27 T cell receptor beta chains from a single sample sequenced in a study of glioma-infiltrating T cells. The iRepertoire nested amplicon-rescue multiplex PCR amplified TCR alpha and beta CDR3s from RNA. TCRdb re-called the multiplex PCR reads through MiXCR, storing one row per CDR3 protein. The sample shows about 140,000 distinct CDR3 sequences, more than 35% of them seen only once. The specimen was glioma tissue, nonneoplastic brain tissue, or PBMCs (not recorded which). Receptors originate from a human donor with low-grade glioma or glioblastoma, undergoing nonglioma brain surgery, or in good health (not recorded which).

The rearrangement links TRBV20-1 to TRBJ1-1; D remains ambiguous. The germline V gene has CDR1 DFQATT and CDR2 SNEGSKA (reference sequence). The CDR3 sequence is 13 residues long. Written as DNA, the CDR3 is TGCAGGGGCGTTGCAGGCTTGAACACTGAAGCTTTCTTT. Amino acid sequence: CRGVAGLNTEAFF.

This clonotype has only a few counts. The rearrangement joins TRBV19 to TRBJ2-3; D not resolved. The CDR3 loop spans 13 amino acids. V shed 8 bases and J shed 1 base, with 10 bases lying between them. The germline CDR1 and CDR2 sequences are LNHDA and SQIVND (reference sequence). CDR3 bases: TGTGCCAGTCGGGCTCCCCGCACAGATACGCAGTATTTT. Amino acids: CASRAPRTDTQYF.

Written as DNA, the CDR3 is TGTGCCAGCAGTTCAAGCCCGGATGGCTACACCTTC. This sequence encodes CASSSSPDGYTF. The rearrangement links TRBV12-3 or TRBV12-4 to TRBJ1-2; no firm D call. V was trimmed by 4 bases and J by 6 bases, leaving 9 bases between them. The CDR3 consists of 12 residues.

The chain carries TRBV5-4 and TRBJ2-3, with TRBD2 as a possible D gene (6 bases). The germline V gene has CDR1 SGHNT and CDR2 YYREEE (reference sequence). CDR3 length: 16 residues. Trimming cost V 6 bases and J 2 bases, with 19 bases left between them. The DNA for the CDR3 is TGTGCCAGCAACCAAGACCAGGGACTGATCACAGATACGCAGTATTTT. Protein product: CASNQDQGLITDTQYF.

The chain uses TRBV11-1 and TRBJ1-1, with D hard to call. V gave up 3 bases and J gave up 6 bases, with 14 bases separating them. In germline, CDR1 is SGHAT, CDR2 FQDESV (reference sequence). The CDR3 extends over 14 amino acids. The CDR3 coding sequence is TGTGCCAGCAGCTTTCAAGGTTTCGGCTCTGAAGCTTTCTTT. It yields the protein CASSFQGFGSEAFF.

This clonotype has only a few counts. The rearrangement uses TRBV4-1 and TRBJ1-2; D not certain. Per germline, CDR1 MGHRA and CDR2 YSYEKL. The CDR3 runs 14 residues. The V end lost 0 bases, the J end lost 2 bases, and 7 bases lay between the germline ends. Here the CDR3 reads CASSQDWRNYGYTF. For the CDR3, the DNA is TGCGCCAGCAGCCAAGATTGGAGGAACTATGGCTACACCTTC.

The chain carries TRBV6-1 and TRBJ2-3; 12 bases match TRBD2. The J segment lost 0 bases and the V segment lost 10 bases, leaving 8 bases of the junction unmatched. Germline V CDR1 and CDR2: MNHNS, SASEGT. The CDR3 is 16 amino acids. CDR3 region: CAISPTSGGSTDTQYF. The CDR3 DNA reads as TGTGCCATCAGCCCGACTAGCGGGGGTAGCACAGATACGCAGTATTTT.

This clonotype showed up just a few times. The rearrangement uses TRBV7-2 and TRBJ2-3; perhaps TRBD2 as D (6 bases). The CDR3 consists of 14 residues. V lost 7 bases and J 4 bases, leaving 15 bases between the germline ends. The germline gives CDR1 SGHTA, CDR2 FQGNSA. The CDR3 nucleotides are TGTGCCAGCACCTCTTTGTGGGAGGCAGATACGCAGTATTTT. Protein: CASTSLWEADTQYF. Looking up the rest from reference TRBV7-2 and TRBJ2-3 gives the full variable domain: GAGVSQSPSNKVTEKGKDVELRCDPISGHTALYWYRQSLGQGLEFLIYFQGNSAPDKSGLPSDRFSAERTGGSVSTLTIQRTQQEDSAVYLCASTSLWEADTQYFGPGTRLTVL.

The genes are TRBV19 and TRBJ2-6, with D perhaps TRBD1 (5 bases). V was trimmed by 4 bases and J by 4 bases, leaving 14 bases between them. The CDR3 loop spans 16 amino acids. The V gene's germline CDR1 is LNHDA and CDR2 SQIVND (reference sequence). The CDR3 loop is CASSTQGSFGANVLTF. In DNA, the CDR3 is TGTGCCAGTAGTACCCAGGGTTCCTTCGGGGCCAACGTCCTGACTTTC.

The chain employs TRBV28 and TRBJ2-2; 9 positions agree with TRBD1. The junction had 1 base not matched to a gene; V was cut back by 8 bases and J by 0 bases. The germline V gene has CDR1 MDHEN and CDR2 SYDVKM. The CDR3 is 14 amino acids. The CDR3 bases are TGTGCCAGCGGGACAGGGACGAACACCGGGGAGCTGTTTTTT. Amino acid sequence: CASGTGTNTGELFF.

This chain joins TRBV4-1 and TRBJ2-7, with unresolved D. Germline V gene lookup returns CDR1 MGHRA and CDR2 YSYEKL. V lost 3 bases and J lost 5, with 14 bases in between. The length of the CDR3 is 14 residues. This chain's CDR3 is CASSHLPRADEQYF. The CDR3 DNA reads TGCGCCAGCAGCCACCTCCCAAGGGCCGACGAGCAGTACTTC.

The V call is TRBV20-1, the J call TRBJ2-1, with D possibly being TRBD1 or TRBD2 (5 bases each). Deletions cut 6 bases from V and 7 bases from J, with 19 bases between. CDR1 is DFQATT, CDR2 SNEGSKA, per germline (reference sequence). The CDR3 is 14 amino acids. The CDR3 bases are TGCAGTGCCCGCGACTGGGGTTGGGGGAATGAGCAGTTCTTC. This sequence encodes CSARDWGWGNEQFF.

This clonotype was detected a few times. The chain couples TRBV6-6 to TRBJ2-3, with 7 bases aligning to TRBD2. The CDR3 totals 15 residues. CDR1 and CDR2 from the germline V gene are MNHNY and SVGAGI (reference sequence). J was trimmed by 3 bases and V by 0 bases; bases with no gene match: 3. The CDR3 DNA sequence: TGTGCCAGCAGTTACTCGTGGACTAGTACAGATACGCAGTATTTT. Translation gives CASSYSWTSTDTQYF.

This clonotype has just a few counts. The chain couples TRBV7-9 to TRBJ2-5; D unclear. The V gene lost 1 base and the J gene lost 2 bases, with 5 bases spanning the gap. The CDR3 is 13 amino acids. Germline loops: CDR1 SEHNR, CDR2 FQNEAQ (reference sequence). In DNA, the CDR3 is TGTGCCAGCAGCTTAGTGGGTCAAGAGACCCAGTACTTC. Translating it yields CASSLVGQETQYF. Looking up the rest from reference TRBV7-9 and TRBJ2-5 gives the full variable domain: DTGVSQNPRHKITKRGQNVTFRCDPISEHNRLYWYRQTLGQGPEFLTYFQNEAQLEKSRLLSDRFSAERPKGSFSTLEIQRTEQGDSAMYLCASSLVGQETQYFGPGTRLLVL.

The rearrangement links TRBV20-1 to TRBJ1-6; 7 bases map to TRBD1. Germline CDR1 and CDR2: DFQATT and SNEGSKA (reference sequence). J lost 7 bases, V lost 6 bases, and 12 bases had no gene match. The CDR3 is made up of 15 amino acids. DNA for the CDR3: TGCAGTGCCCGAACAGGGGTTGTGGGAAATTCACCCCTCCACTTT. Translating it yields CSARTGVVGNSPLHF.

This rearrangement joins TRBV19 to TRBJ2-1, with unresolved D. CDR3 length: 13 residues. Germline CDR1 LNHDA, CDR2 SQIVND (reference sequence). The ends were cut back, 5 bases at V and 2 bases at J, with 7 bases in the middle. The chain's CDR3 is CASSRLAYNEQFF. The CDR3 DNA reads TGTGCCAGTAGTCGCCTAGCCTACAATGAGCAGTTCTTC.

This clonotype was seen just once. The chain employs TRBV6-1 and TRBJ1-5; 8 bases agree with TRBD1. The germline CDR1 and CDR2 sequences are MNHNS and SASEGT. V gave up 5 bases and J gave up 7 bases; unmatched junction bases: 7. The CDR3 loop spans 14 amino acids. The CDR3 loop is CASSPGQGRQPQHF. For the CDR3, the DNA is TGTGCCAGCAGTCCCGGACAGGGTAGGCAGCCCCAGCATTTT.

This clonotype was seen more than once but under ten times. The CDR3 protein is CSARRTGGKETQYF. CDR3 DNA sequence: TGCAGTGCTAGAAGAACAGGGGGCAAAGAGACCCAGTACTTC. V gene TRBV20-1 combines with J gene TRBJ2-5, with 9 positions matching TRBD1. Germline CDR1 reads DFQATT; CDR2 reads SNEGSKA (reference sequence). The CDR3 consists of 14 residues. Trimming at V came to 2 bases and at J to 3 bases, leaving 4 bases not matched to a gene.

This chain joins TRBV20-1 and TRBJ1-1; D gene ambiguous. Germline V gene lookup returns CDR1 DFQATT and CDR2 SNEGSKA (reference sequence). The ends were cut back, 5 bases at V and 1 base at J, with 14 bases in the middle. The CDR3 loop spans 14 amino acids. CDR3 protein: CSAPPEGRNTEAFF. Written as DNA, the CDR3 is TGCAGTGCTCCACCTGAAGGTAGGAACACTGAAGCTTTCTTT.

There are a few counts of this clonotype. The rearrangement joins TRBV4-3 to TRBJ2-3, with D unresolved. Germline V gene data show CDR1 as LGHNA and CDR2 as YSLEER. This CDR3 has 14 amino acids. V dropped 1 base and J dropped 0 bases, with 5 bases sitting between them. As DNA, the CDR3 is TGCGCCAGCAGCCAAGCGCAGAGCACAGATACGCAGTATTTT. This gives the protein CASSQAQSTDTQYF.

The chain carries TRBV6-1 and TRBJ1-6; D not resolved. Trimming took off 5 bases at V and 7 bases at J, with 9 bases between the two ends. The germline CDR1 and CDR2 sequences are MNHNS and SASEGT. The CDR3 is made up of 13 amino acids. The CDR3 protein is CASSQEVNSPLHF. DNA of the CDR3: TGTGCCAGCAGTCAAGAAGTAAATTCACCCCTCCACTTT.

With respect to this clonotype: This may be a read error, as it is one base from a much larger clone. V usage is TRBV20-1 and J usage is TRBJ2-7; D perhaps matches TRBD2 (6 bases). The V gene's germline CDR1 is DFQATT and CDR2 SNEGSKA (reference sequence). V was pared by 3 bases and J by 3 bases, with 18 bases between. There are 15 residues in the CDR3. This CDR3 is CSARGGVARNYEQYF. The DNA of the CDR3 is TGCAGTGCTAGGGGGGGAGTAGCCCGGAACTACGAGCAGTACTTC.

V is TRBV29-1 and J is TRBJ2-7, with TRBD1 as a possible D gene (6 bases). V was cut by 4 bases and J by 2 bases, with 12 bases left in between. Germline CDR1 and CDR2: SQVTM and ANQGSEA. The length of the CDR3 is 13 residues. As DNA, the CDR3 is TGCAGCGTTGTTCAGGGGTTGGCCTACGAGCAGTACTTC. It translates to CSVVQGLAYEQYF.

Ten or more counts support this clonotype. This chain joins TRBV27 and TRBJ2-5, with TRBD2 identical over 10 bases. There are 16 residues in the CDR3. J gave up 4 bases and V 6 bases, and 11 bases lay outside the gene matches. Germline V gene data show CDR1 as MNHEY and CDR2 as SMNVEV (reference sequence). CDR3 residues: CASRKQLAGVSETQYF. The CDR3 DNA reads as TGTGCCAGCAGAAAACAGCTAGCGGGAGTTTCAGAGACCCAGTACTTC.

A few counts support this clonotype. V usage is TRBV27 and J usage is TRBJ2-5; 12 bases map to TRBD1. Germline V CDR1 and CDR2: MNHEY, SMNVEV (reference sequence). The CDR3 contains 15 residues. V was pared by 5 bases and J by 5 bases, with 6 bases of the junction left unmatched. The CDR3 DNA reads TGTGCCAGCAGTCCGTGGGACAGGGGGCGGGAGACCCAGTACTTC. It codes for CASSPWDRGRETQYF.

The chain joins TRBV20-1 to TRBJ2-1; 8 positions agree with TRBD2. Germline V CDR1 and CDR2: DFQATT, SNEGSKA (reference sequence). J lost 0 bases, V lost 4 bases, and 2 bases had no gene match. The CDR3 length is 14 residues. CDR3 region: CSATLAGSYNEQFF. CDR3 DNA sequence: TGCAGTGCTACCCTAGCGGGCTCCTACAATGAGCAGTTCTTC.

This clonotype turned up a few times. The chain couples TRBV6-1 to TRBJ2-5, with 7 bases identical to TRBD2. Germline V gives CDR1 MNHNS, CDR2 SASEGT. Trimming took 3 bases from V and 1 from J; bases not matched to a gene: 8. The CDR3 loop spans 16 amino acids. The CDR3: CASSDPLAALQETQYF. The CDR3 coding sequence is TGTGCCAGCAGTGATCCCCTAGCGGCGCTCCAAGAGACCCAGTACTTC.